These 25 T cell receptor beta chains were all obtained from the same sample, sequenced in a study of T cell repertoires in cytomegalovirus infection. TCRdb independently ran MiXCR on the reads; one entry per CDR3 protein. The sample has more than 40,000 distinct CDR3 sequences, under 25% seen once. Their recognized antigens are unknown. The material sequenced was CD8+ T cells from cultured PBMCs, taken from culture after CMV antigen stimulation. The source of these receptors is a human donor in good health (CMV status not recorded). Some clones in this sample may be carry-over from other donors' samples.

This clonotype came up a few times. The chain employs TRBV6-2 or TRBV6-3 and TRBJ2-2, with 7 bases fitting TRBD1. CDR3 length: 16 amino acids. In germline, CDR1 is MNHEY, CDR2 SVGEGT. V shed 5 bases and J 1 base; nucleotides not matched to a gene: 7. The CDR3 sequence is CASSHGRTGNTGELFF. The DNA of the CDR3 is TGTGCCAGCAGTCATGGTAGGACAGGGAACACCGGGGAGCTGTTTTTT.

V gene TRBV4-1 combines with J gene TRBJ2-5; D is uncertain. The CDR3 runs 14 residues. Germline values: CDR1 MGHRA, CDR2 YSYEKL. The ends were cut back, 1 base at V and 3 bases at J, with 9 bases in the middle. CDR3: CASSQGLVKETQYF. The CDR3 DNA follows: TGCGCCAGCAGCCAAGGCCTCGTGAAAGAGACCCAGTACTTC.

The chain employs TRBV20-1 and TRBJ2-1; D could derive from TRBD1 or TRBD2 (5 bases each). The CDR3 has 16 residues. V lost 5 bases and J 0 bases, leaving 17 bases between the germline ends. The germline V gene has CDR1 DFQATT and CDR2 SNEGSKA (reference sequence). CDR3 DNA: TGCAGTGCTTCCCCCCCCGGGGCGAGCTCCTACAATGAGCAGTTCTTC. Its translation is CSASPPGASSYNEQFF.

J is TRBJ1-2 and V is TRBV10-3, with TRBD1 identical over 7 bases. In germline, CDR1 is ENHRY, CDR2 SYGVKD. The CDR3 consists of 12 residues. V lost 11 bases to trimming and J lost 3 bases; unmatched junction nucleotides: 6. The CDR3 region is CAASGTDYGYTF. Written as DNA, the CDR3 is TGTGCCGCATCCGGGACAGACTATGGCTACACCTTC.

This clonotype appeared a few times. CDR3 in DNA: TGCAGTGCTAGAGAAACAGGTCCGTATAGCAATCAGCCCCAGCATTTT. This encodes CSARETGPYSNQPQHF. This chain uses TRBV20-1 with TRBJ1-5; D may be TRBD1 (5 bases). Trimming cost V 0 bases and J 0 bases, with 12 bases left between them. The length of the CDR3 is 16 residues. Germline CDR1 and CDR2: DFQATT and SNEGSKA (reference sequence).

This clonotype was seen a handful of times. This chain joins TRBV6-5 and TRBJ1-2; D uncertain. CDR1 and CDR2 (germline): MNHEY, SVGAGI. The CDR3 contains 16 residues. V was shortened by 0 bases and J by 4 bases, with 15 bases between the two germline ends. CDR3 DNA: TGTGCCAGCAGTTACTCAAGCGCATTCCTCGTCTATGGCTACACCTTC. Its protein product is CASSYSSAFLVYGYTF.

In its sample, this clonotype was seen a few times. The V and J genes are TRBV12-3 or TRBV12-4 and TRBJ2-7; TRBD2 matches at 9 bases. This CDR3 has 16 amino acids. J gave up 3 bases and V 6 bases, and 12 bases lay outside the gene matches. The CDR3 here is CASRGWGPSGVYEQYF. CDR3 nucleotide sequence: TGTGCCAGCAGGGGGTGGGGGCCTAGCGGGGTCTACGAGCAGTACTTC.

This chain connects TRBV6-1 to TRBJ1-5, with D possibly matching TRBD1 (6 bases). In germline, CDR1 is MNHNS, CDR2 SASEGT. The CDR3 loop spans 14 amino acids. V lost 2 bases, J lost 7 bases, and 12 bases lay in between. In DNA, the CDR3 is TGTGCCAGCAGTGAAAGGGGGAGAGGACAGCCCCAGCATTTT. Its protein product is CASSERGRGQPQHF.

A few counts support this clonotype. This sequence joins TRBV7-6 and TRBJ2-3; D ambiguous. Between the trimmed V and J ends, which lost 3 bases and 5 bases, there was a span of 12 bases. The CDR3 loop spans 14 amino acids. Germline-derived CDR1 and CDR2 are SGHVS and FNYEAQ. The CDR3 DNA reads as TGTGCCAGCAGCTTGCTACAAAATGGAGATACGCAGTATTTT. Protein: CASSLLQNGDTQYF.

This clonotype was detected only a few times. The chain uses TRBV7-9 and TRBJ2-2; the D gene could be TRBD1 or TRBD2 (5 bases each). In germline, CDR1 is SEHNR, CDR2 FQNEAQ (reference sequence). The CDR3 extends over 15 amino acids. V was pared by 5 bases and J by 3 bases, with 13 bases between. The CDR3 DNA reads TGTGCCAGCAGCCTGGCGGTGGGGGACACCGGGGAGCTGTTTTTT. This sequence encodes CASSLAVGDTGELFF.

This clonotype was detected only a few times. The V gene is TRBV7-9, the J gene TRBJ2-7; 8 nucleotides align to TRBD1. Germline loops: CDR1 SEHNR, CDR2 FQNEAQ (reference sequence). The junction had 8 bases not matched to a gene; V was cut back by 5 bases and J by 2 bases. This CDR3 has 15 amino acids. CDR3: CASSPIDRGPYEQYF. The CDR3 DNA follows: TGTGCCAGCAGCCCAATCGACAGGGGCCCCTACGAGCAGTACTTC.

The table lists this clonotype with a few counts. The CDR3 coding sequence is TGTGCCAGCAGCCAACCCGGGACCCTACTGAACAATGAGCAGTTCTTC. This translates into CASSQPGTLLNNEQFF. The chain couples TRBV28 to TRBJ2-1; D possibly uses TRBD1 or TRBD2 (5 bases each). Per germline, CDR1 MDHEN and CDR2 SYDVKM. This CDR3 has 16 amino acids. The germline V and J ends were trimmed by 6 bases and 5 bases, with 20 bases remaining between them.

This chain connects TRBV7-2 to TRBJ2-7; D may match TRBD1 or TRBD2 (5 bases each). The CDR3 sequence is 14 residues long. Germline V gene data show CDR1 as SGHTA and CDR2 as FQGNSA. V was shortened by 5 bases and J by 2 bases, with 13 bases between the two germline ends. CDR3 nucleotides: TGTGCCAGCAGCCCCCGGGACGGACCCTACGAGCAGTACTTC. It is translated as CASSPRDGPYEQYF.

The chain is built from TRBV4-1 and TRBJ2-7; D is ambiguous. The germline gives CDR1 MGHRA, CDR2 YSYEKL. The CDR3 has 18 residues. Trimming took off 0 bases at V and 1 base at J, with 19 bases between the two ends. This chain's CDR3 is CASSQDWARGTSSYEQYF. CDR3 DNA sequence: TGCGCCAGCAGCCAAGATTGGGCCCGCGGCACCTCATCCTACGAGCAGTACTTC.

The CDR3 loop is CASGDTSYEQYF. The CDR3 DNA reads as TGCGCCAGCGGGGACACATCCTACGAGCAGTACTTC. The J gene is TRBJ2-7, the V gene TRBV10-2; TRBD1 might be the D (6 bases). With 8 bases removed from V and 1 base from J, the gap between germline ends came to 9 bases. The CDR3 contains 12 residues. Germline values: CDR1 WSHSY, CDR2 SAAADI.

The rearrangement uses TRBV12-3 or TRBV12-4 and TRBJ2-6; D is ambiguous. Trimming left V 10 bases short and J 0 bases short, with 10 bases between. The CDR3 consists of 14 residues. DNA for the CDR3: TGTGCCACCCGAGTGAACTCTGGGGCCAACGTCCTGACTTTC. Encoded protein: CATRVNSGANVLTF.

The DNA for the CDR3 is TGTGCCAGCAGCGTAGAGACAGGGGGTAGCTATGGCTACACCTTC. Its protein product is CASSVETGGSYGYTF. The chain is built from TRBV9 and TRBJ1-2; 9 nucleotides match TRBD1. CDR3 length: 15 amino acids. CDR1 and CDR2 from the germline V gene are SGDLS and YYNGEE. With V trimmed by 0 bases and J by 4 bases, 4 bases remained unmatched.

This clonotype came up a few times. The V and J genes are TRBV7-9 and TRBJ2-1, with a weak D call TRBD2 (7 bases). This CDR3 region has 19 residues. The V end was cut by 6 bases, the J end by 0 bases, with 24 bases between. The V gene's germline CDR1 is SEHNR and CDR2 FQNEAQ (reference sequence). Written as DNA, the CDR3 is TGTGCCAGCAGACCGAACCTAGCGGACAGCTCGAGCTCCTACAATGAGCAGTTCTTC. The encoded protein is CASRPNLADSSSSYNEQFF.

This sequence joins TRBV27 and TRBJ1-6; possible D gene TRBD1, 5 bases. Between the trimmed V and J ends, which lost 5 bases and 15 bases, there was a span of 23 bases. This CDR3 region has 15 residues. The germline V gene encodes CDR1 MNHEY and CDR2 SMNVEV (reference sequence). CDR3: CASSPNPDSRRDLHF. The CDR3 region has the DNA TGTGCCAGCAGTCCAAACCCCGACAGCCGGCGGGACCTCCACTTT.

The chain carries TRBV7-2 and TRBJ2-7; 8 bases are a match to TRBD2. The CDR3 is 15 amino acids. Germline V gene sequence: CDR1 SGHTA, CDR2 FQGNSA. Trimming took 5 bases from V and 5 from J; bases not matched to a gene: 11. In DNA form, the CDR3 reads TGTGCCAGCAGCCACCCGGGGGGGCTTTGGGACGAGCAGTACTTC. Translating it yields CASSHPGGLWDEQYF.

The V gene is TRBV7-9, the J gene TRBJ2-7; 13 positions agree with TRBD2. CDR3 length equals 20 residues. The trim removed 4 bases at V and 4 bases at J, leaving 19 bases unmatched. In germline, CDR1 is SEHNR, CDR2 FQNEAQ (reference sequence). The CDR3 spells CASSSQPGLAGKIIGYEQYF. The CDR3 DNA reads as TGTGCCAGCAGCTCCCAACCGGGACTAGCGGGGAAGATAATAGGATACGAGCAGTACTTC.

The chain has TRBV2 and TRBJ2-7; TRBD2 might be the D (6 bases). Trimming removed 11 bases at V and 7 bases at J, with 24 bases between. The CDR3 contains 14 residues. CDR1 is SNHLY and CDR2 is FYNNEI in the germline V gene. CDR3 DNA sequence: TGTGCCGGCGGAGGGGCTAGAGGGCATGGAGAGCAGTACTTC. It translates to CAGGGARGHGEQYF.

This clonotype was found a few times. This rearrangement joins TRBV7-2 to TRBJ2-7; D not resolved. Germline V lookup: CDR1 SGHTA, CDR2 FQGNSA. The CDR3 runs 12 residues. Trimming stripped 5 bases from V and 6 bases from J, with 11 bases between. CDR3 residues: CASSLSPLEQYF. In DNA, the CDR3 is TGTGCCAGCAGCCTGAGCCCGCTCGAGCAGTACTTC.

This clonotype was counted a few times. The chain is built from TRBV6-1 and TRBJ1-1; unclear D gene. V was trimmed by 2 bases and J by 1 base, leaving 20 bases between them. The CDR3 is 18 residues long. Per germline, CDR1 MNHNS and CDR2 SASEGT. As DNA, the CDR3 is TGTGCCAGCAGTGAAACGCCGGGTAGTTCAGCTTCGAACACTGAAGCTTTCTTT. Translated, it gives CASSETPGSSASNTEAFF.

The chain links TRBV28 to TRBJ1-1, with D uncertain. The CDR3 has 12 residues. The germline V gene encodes CDR1 MDHEN and CDR2 SYDVKM. Trimming pared 5 bases from V and 5 bases from J, leaving 9 bases between. The CDR3 loop reads CASSPWGTEAFF. In nucleotides, the CDR3 is TGTGCCAGCAGTCCTTGGGGTACTGAAGCTTTCTTT. Complete variable domain (other parts from reference TRBV28 and TRBJ1-1): DVKVTQSSRYLVKRTGEKVFLECVQDMDHENMFWYRQDPGLGLRLIYFSYDVKMKEKGDIPEGYSVSREKKERFSLILESASTNQTSMYLCASSPWGTEAFFGQGTRLTVV.